In its sample, the clone carrying this T cell receptor beta chain was seen a few times. These data are taken from a study of regulatory T cells in long-lasting Graves disease. With iRepertoire HTBI primers and Arm-PCR of CDR3 regions, TCR beta libraries were built. A single record per CDR3 protein comes from TCRdb applying MiXCR to the multiplex PCR reads. The sample includes hundreds of thousands of distinct CDR3 sequences, 15% to 20% seen only once; the top ten take approximately 25%. Time point given: newly diagnosed GD, antithyroid drugs for less than 3 months. From RNA extracted from PBMCs, the TCR library was made. These data also formed part of another study, on T cells in Graves' hyperthyroidism and ophthalmopathy.

The input for sequencing was peripheral blood mononuclear cells (PBMCs), taken at new diagnosis, from a patient treated with antithyroid drugs. The sequence came from a woman aged 35 to 59 with Graves disease.

The CDR3 coding sequence is TGTGCCAGCAGCCGGGACTACGGGTTTCAGCCCCAGCATTTT. Amino acid sequence: CASSRDYGFQPQHF. The chain has TRBV12-3 or TRBV12-4 and TRBJ1-5; TRBD1 might be the D (5 bases). Trimming removed 6 bases from V and 6 bases from J, with 15 bases in between. This CDR3 region has 14 residues.